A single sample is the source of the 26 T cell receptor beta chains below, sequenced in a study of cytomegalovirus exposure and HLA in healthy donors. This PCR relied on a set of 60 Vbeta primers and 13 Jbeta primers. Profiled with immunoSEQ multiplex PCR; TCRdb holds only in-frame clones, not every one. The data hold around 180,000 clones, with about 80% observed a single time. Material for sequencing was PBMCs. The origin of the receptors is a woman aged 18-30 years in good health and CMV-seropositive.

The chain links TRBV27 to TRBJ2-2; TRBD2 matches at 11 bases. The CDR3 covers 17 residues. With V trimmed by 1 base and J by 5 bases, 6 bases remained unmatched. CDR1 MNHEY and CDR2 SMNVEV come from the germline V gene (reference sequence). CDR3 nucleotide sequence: TGTGCCAGCAGTTTATGGGCTTCTAGCGGGGGGACCGGGGAGCTGTTTTTT. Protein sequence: CASSLWASSGGTGELFF.

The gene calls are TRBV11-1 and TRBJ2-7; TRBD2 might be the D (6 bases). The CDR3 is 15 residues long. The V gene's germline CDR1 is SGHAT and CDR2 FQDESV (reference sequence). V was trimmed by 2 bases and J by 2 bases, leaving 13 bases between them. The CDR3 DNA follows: TGTGCCAGCAGCTTAACGACCGCGGGGCCCTACGAGCAGTACTTC. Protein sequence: CASSLTTAGPYEQYF.

The CDR3 here is CASTWTLNTEAFF. The CDR3 nucleotides read TGTGCCAGTACTTGGACACTGAACACTGAAGCTTTCTTT. The genes are TRBV2 and TRBJ1-1, with a weak D call TRBD1 (5 bases). Looked up from germline, CDR1 is SNHLY and CDR2 is FYNNEI. V dropped 9 bases and J dropped 0 bases, with 11 bases sitting between them. The CDR3 is made up of 13 amino acids.

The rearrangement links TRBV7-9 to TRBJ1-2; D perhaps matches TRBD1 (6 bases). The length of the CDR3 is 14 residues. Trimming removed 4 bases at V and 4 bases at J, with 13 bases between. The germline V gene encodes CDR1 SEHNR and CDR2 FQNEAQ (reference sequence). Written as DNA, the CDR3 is TGTGCCAGCAGCTCCATAGACAGGCGCTATGGCTACACCTTC. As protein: CASSSIDRRYGYTF.

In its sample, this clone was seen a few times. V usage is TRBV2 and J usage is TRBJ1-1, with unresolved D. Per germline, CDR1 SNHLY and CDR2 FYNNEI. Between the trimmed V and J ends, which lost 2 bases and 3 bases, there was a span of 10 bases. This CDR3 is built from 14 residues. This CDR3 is CASSEFGRDTEAFF. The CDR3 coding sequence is TGTGCCAGCAGTGAATTCGGCCGGGACACTGAAGCTTTCTTT. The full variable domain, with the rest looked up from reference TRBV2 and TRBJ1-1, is EPEVTQTPSHQVTQMGQEVILRCVPISNHLYFYWYRQILGQKVEFLVSFYNNEISEKSEIFDDQFSVERPDGSNFTLKIRSTKLEDSAMYFCASSEFGRDTEAFFGQGTRLTVV.

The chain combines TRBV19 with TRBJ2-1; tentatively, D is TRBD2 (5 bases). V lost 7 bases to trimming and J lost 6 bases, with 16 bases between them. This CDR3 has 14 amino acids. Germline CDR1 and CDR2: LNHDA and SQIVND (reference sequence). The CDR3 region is CASTLVDGLNEQFF. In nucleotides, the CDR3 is TGTGCCAGTACCCTCGTGGACGGACTCAATGAGCAGTTCTTC.

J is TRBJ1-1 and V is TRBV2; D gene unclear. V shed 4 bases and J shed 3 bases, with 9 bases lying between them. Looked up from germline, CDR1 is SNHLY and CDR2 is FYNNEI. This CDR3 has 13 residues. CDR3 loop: CASSVRTYTEAFF. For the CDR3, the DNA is TGTGCCAGCAGTGTACGGACTTACACTGAAGCTTTCTTT.

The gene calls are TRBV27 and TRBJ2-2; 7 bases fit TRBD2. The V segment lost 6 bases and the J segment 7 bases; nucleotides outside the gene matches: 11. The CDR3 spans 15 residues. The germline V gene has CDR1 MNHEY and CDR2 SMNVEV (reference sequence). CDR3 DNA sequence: TGTGCCAGCAGGACCCCCTGGCGGGGGAGCGGGGAGCTGTTTTTT. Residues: CASRTPWRGSGELFF.

The CDR3 region is CASSVVGTGTEAFF. The CDR3 nucleotides are TGTGCCAGCAGCGTAGTTGGGACAGGGACTGAAGCTTTCTTT. This chain connects TRBV9 to TRBJ1-1, with 9 bases that match TRBD1. V trimming: 0 bases; J trimming: 5 bases; junction bases outside the gene matches: 2. Germline-derived CDR1 and CDR2 are SGDLS and YYNGEE. The CDR3 is made up of 14 amino acids.

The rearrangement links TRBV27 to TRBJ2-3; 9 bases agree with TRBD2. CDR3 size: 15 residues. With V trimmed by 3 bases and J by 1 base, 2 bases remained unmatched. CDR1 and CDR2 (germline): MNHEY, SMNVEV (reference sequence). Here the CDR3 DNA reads TGTGCCAGCAGTTTGCCTAGCGGGGGCACAGATACGCAGTATTTT. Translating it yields CASSLPSGGTDTQYF.

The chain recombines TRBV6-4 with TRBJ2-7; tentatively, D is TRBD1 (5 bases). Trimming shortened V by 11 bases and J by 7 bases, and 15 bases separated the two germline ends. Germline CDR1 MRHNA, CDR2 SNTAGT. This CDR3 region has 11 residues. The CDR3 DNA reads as TGTGCCGGGGCACAGGTTGGAGAGCAGTACGTC. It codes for CAGAQVGEQYV.

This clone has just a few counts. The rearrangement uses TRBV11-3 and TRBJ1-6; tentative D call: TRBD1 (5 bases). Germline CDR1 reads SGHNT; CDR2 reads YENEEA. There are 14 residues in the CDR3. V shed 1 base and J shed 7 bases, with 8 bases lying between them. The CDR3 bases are TGTGCCAGCAGCTTAGTGACAGCCAATTCACCCCTCCACTTT. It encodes CASSLVTANSPLHF.

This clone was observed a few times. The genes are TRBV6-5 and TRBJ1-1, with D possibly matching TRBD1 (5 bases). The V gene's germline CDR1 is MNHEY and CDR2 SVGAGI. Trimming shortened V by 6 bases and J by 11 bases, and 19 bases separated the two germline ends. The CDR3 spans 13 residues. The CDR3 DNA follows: TGTGCCAGCAGGACAGTTAGAGATGAGGTGGCTTTCTTT. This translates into CASRTVRDEVAFF.

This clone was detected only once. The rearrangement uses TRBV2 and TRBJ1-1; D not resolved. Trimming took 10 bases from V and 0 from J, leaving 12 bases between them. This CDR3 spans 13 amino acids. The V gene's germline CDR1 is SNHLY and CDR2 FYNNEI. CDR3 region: CATKEGVNTEAFF. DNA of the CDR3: TGTGCCACCAAGGAGGGAGTGAACACTGAAGCTTTCTTT.

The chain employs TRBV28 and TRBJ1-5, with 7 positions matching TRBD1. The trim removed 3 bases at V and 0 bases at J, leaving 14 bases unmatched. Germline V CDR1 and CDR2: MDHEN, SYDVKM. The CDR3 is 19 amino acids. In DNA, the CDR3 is TGTGCCAGCAGTTTGGTCATCGGACAGGTTCCCTTTAGCAATCAGCCCCAGCATTTT. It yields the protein CASSLVIGQVPFSNQPQHF. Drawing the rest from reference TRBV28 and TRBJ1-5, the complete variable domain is DVKVTQSSRYLVKRTGEKVFLECVQDMDHENMFWYRQDPGLGLRLIYFSYDVKMKEKGDIPEGYSVSREKKERFSLILESASTNQTSMYLCASSLVIGQVPFSNQPQHFGDGTRLSIL.

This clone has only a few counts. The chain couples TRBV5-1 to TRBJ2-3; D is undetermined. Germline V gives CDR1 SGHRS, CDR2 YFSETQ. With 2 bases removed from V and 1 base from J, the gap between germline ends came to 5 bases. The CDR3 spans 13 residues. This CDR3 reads CASSFLRTDTQYF. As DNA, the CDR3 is TGCGCCAGCAGCTTTCTCCGCACAGATACGCAGTATTTT.

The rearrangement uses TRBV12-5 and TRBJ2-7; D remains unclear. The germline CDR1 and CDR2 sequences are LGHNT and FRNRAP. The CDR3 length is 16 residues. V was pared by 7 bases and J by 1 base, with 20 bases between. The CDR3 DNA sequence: TGTGCTAGTGCAACTGCTCTTCAGGCGAATTCCTACGAGCAGTACTTC. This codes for CASATALQANSYEQYF.

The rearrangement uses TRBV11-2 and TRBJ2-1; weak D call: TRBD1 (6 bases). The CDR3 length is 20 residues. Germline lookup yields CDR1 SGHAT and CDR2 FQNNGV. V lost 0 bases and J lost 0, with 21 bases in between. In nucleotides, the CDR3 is TGTGCCAGCAGCTTAGATGGTAGGTTTAGGACAGCCCCCTCCTACAATGAGCAGTTCTTC. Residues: CASSLDGRFRTAPSYNEQFF. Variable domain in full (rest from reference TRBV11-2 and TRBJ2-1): EAGVAQSPRYKIIEKRQSVAFWCNPISGHATLYWYQQILGQGPKLLIQFQNNGVVDDSQLPKDRFSAERLKGVDSTLKIQPAKLEDSAVYLCASSLDGRFRTAPSYNEQFFGPGTRLTVL.

The CDR3 sequence: CTSSQDWKAPGCDEQYV. For the CDR3, the DNA is TGCACCAGCAGCCAAGATTGGAAGGCGCCGGGGTGTGACGAGCAGTACGTC. The J gene is TRBJ2-7, the V gene TRBV1; the listed D gene, TRBD2, was not tested against the DNA. TRBV1 is an annotated pseudogene. The CDR3 runs to 17 residues.

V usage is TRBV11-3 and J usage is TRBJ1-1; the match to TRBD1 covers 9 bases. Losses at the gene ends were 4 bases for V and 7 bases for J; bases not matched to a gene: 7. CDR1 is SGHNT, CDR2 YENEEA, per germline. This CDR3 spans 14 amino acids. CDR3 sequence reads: CASSSSGTGIEAFF. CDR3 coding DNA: TGTGCCAGCAGCTCCTCCGGGACAGGGATTGAAGCTTTCTTT.

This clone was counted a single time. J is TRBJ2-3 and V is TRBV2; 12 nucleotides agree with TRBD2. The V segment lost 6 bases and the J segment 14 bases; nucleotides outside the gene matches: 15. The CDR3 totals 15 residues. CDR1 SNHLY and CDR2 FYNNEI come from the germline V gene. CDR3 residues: CASRDEFLAGGRGYF. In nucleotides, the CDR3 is TGTGCCAGCAGGGATGAATTTCTAGCGGGGGGGCGGGGGTATTTT.

For the CDR3, the DNA is TGTGCCAGCAGCGTAGAAGGACAGGGGTGGAATGAGCAGTTCTTC. Protein sequence: CASSVEGQGWNEQFF. The V gene is TRBV9, the J gene TRBJ2-1, with 9 bases aligning to TRBD1. The length of the CDR3 is 15 residues. J was trimmed by 7 bases and V by 0 bases; bases with no gene match: 5. Germline V lookup: CDR1 SGDLS, CDR2 YYNGEE.

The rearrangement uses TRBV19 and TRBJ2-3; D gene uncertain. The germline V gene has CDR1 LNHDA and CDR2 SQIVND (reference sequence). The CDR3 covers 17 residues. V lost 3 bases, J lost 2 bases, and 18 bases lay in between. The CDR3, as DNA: TGTGCCAGTAGTATTTTGTTTGGCAGAAAAGACACAGATACGCAGTATTTT. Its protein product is CASSILFGRKDTDTQYF.

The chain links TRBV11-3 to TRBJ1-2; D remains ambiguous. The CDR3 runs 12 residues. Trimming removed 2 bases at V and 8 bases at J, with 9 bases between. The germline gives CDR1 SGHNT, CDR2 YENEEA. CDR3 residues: CASSLNVVGYTF. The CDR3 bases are TGTGCCAGCAGCTTAAATGTAGTGGGCTACACCTTC. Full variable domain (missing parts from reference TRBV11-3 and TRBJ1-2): EAGVVQSPRYKIIEKKQPVAFWCNPISGHNTLYWYLQNLGQGPELLIRYENEEAVDDSQLPKDRFSAERLKGVDSTLKIQPAELGDSAVYLCASSLNVVGYTFGSGTRLTVV.

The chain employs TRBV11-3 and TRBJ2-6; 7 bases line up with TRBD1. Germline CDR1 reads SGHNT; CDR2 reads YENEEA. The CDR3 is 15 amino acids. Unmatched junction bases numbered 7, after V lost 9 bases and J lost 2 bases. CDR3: CARQGGIAGANVLTF. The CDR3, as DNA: TGTGCCAGGCAAGGGGGCATAGCTGGGGCCAACGTCCTGACTTTC.

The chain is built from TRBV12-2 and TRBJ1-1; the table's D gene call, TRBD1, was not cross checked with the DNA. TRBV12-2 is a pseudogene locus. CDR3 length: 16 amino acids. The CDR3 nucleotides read TGTGCAAGTCGCTTTGTTAGGACAGGGCGGCGCCCTGAAGCTTTCTTT. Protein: CASRFVRTGRRPEAFF.